The T cell receptor (beta chain) described here comes from a study of blood T cell repertoires in COVID-19. Study information: Some COVID-19 samples were acute and others convalescent; all came from the United States, Italy and Spain. T cells, B-cell-depleted T cells, or PBMCs provided the cDNA or gDNA that served as material.

Recruited during active infection, patients (from Seattle) were subsequently followed longitudinally. There are 16 residues in the CDR3. Germline V lookup: CDR1 SNHLY, CDR2 FYNNEI. V was cut by 7 bases and J by 0 bases, with 18 bases left in between. How the authors handled the data: Reference gene primer amplification gave nucleated cell count estimates. Clones were read by immunoSEQ multiplex PCR, and TCRdb kept only the in-frame ones, dropping some. That table furnishes V, J and clone size, whereas the DNA furnished D and trimming. The sample has under 450,000 clones; approximately 88% are singletons.

The V and J genes are TRBV2 and TRBJ1-2, with D possibly matching TRBD1 (5 bases). Sequencing was done on a sample of peripheral blood. The origin of this receptor is a woman aged 50 to 60 with COVID-19, enrolled during active disease. The CDR3 sequence is CASMWTNPSANYGYTF. In nucleotides, the CDR3 is TGTGCCAGCATGTGGACAAACCCGTCGGCTAACTATGGCTACACCTTC.